This record looks at one TCR beta chain sequence and its context. This clonotype has just a few counts. The antigen this receptor binds is unknown. No quality values exist for individual bases; no much larger clone is one base distant. The CDR3 sequence holds 14 residues, the cysteine and phenylalanine included. Kept here is only the CDR3 DNA, which spans 42 bases and is read in frame from base 1. Reading the germline V gene (reference sequence) gives CDR1 WNHNN and CDR2 SYGVQD. Trimming costs V 5 bases and J 7 bases, and their ends lie 15 bases apart. This entry comes from a study of tumor-infiltrating lymphocytes in primary liver carcinoma (dated by TCRdb to about 2017). About the study as a whole: Between late 2015 and March 2016, about five patients in China with histopathologically diagnosed primary liver carcinoma had their tumors surgically resected. Of the five patients, three men and two women aged 30 to 69 years, four had hepatocellular carcinoma and one had combined HCC and intrahepatic cholangiocarcinoma. Tumors of the five patients were stage T1-T3 N0M0 with maximum diameters of roughly 4 to 11 cm. Samples yielded roughly 3.65 to 7.13 million productive TCRbeta reads; read depth did not differ significantly between tissue types. TCRbeta repertoire sequencing, expression microarrays and whole-exome sequencing were combined in the study across five regions of each liver tumor, with adjacent normal tissue and blood also included. A total of some 35 specimens from 5 patients went through TCRbeta repertoire sequencing, namely 25 tumor regions, 5 adjacent noncancerous liver tissues and 5 peripheral blood samples. Repertoires from technical replicates were highly reproducible, with mean shared-clone rates around 0.89 and correlation coefficients above 0.95. The study at large found these results: A significantly larger repertoire fraction was made up by the top 250 clones in tumors than in blood (p = 0.039). The study included only five patients, and the authors note findings should be validated in a larger study. Repertoire overlap was higher between tumor regions (mean about 36%) than tumor-adjacent (approximately 17%) or tumor-blood (approximately 14%) pairs, consistent with antigen-driven expansion. Only the TCR beta chain was sequenced, which likely underestimates true repertoire diversity because unpaired alpha chains were not captured. Bulk unsorted samples precluded comparing CD4+ and CD8+ T cell repertoires.

Blood RNA was extracted from unsorted whole blood using TRIzol reagent, and germline DNA was obtained with the DNeasy Blood & Tissue kit. Chronic HBV infection was present in the patients, and the patients were treatment-naive at sampling. Before surgery, 4 to 5 milliliters of peripheral blood were collected into K2EDTA tubes. TCRbeta-specific cDNA was reverse-transcribed from approximately 500 ng total RNA using a constant-region primer and ProtoScript II reverse transcriptase. Three nested multiplex PCR rounds, following a slightly modified ARM-PCR procedure, were used to build the TCRbeta libraries. The first two PCR rounds used multiplex TRBV1-TRBV30 forward primers with a Cbeta reverse primer, each for about 10 cycles. A final 25-cycle PCR with Deep VentR polymerase added sample barcodes and Illumina adapters. Before sequencing, amplicons between 200 and 500 bp were purified from gel using a QIAquick gel extraction kit. An Illumina HiSeq 2500 was used to sequence the TCRbeta amplicons with 250-bp paired-end reads. Per the source publication's procedure: Reads were quality-trimmed with Trimmomatic v0.33, and paired reads were merged with FLASH v1.2.11 to recover full CDR3 sequences. V, D and J germline segments were assigned to the rearranged TCRbeta sequences using MiGEC v1.2.1b. Clonotype statistics and Shannon-Wiener diversity indices were computed with VDJtools v1.0.0. To reduce sampling bias, subsequent analyses other than the diversity analysis used only the 250 most abundant clonotypes in each sample. Through fastp at Q25 and MiXCR, TCRdb rebuilt clones from the public reads, retaining in-frame beta chains. CDR3 protein sequences are deduplicated, and each keeps its most common genes and DNA. These V and J calls derive from TCRdb rather than the authors' analysis. The sample table holds about 310,000 distinct CDR3 sequences, of which more than 55% were seen once. The top ten hold roughly 8.6% of the sample.

The clonotype comes from a man aged 35-49 years with primary liver carcinoma and hepatitis B virus infection. The sequencing input was peripheral blood. The sequence joins TRBV10-1 to TRBJ2-1; the D gene is perhaps TRBD2, from 6 matching bases. The DNA sequence is given as TGCGCCAGCAGTCAGCCGGTCGGGAGTAATGAGCAGTTCTTC. Its amino acids are CASSQPVGSNEQFF.